The T cell receptor beta chain under discussion was sequenced for a study of T cells in Graves' hyperthyroidism and ophthalmopathy. There were TCR beta CDR3 regions amplified from RNA transcripts. The TCR CDR3 was amplified in a first-round RT-PCR using the HTBI primer set. Each CDR3 protein gets one entry after TCRdb re-called the multiplex PCR reads with MiXCR. This sample has almost 350,000 distinct CDR3 sequences, with 15% to 20% found just once. Clinical symptoms, serum thyroxine, TRAb, thyroid ultrasound and orbital computed tomography established diagnosis. Looked up from germline, CDR1 is MDHEN and CDR2 is SYDVKM. CDR3 length: 11 residues. Worth noting for this clonotype: Germline is not matched at one junction end, which may reflect a read error.

The chain combines TRBV28 with TRBJ1-2; D gene ambiguous. The clonotype comes from a middle-aged woman with Graves' ophthalmopathy. Sequenced input: blood. As DNA, the CDR3 is TGTGCCATCAGTGTTGGGGTGGGCTACATCTTC. Encoded protein: CAISVGVGYIF.